This T cell receptor beta chain emerged from a study of blood T cell repertoires in COVID-19. Study-wide context: The United States, Italy and Spain supplied acute and convalescent COVID-19 samples.

Under the authors' procedure: Amplifying reference gene primers gave estimates of nucleated cell counts. Assay used: immunoSEQ multiplex PCR; TCRdb lists only in-frame clones, some missing. The DNA was the basis for D and trimming; V, J and clone size are from that table. The sample contains some 200,000 clones, approximately 78% of which appear only once. Trimming cost V 5 bases and J 1 base; bases outside gene matches: 5. This CDR3 contains 15 residues. Germline V gene data show CDR1 as MNHEY and CDR2 as SMNVEV (reference sequence). Sample: peripheral blood. This TCR was sampled from a woman in her 70s with COVID-19, enrolled during active disease. The chain recombines TRBV27 with TRBJ1-5; 7 bases are a match to TRBD1. The CDR3 coding sequence is TGTGCCAGCAGTCCATGGGACAGAAGCAATCAGCCCCAGCATTTT. Protein: CASSPWDRSNQPQHF.